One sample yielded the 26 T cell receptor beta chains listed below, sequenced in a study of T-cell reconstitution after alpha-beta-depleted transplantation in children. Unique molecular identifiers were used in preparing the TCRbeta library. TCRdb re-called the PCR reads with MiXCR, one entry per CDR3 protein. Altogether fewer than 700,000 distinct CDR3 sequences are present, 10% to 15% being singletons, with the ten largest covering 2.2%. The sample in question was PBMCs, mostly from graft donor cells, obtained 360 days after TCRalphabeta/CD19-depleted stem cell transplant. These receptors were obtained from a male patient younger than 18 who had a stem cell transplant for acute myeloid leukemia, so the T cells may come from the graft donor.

The CDR3 DNA is TGTGCCTGTGGAGCGGGAGCGGGGACAGATACGCAGTATTTT. Its protein product is CACGAGAGTDTQYF. V gene TRBV30 combines with J gene TRBJ2-3, with 8 bases matching TRBD2. Trimming took 6 bases from V and 3 from J; bases not matched to a gene: 8. CDR1 GTSNPN and CDR2 SVGIG come from the germline V gene (reference sequence). This CDR3 is built from 14 residues.

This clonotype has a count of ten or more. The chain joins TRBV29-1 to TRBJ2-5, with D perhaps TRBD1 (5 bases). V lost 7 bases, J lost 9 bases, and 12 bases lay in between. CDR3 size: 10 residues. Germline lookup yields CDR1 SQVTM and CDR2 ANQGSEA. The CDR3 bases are TGCAGCGCTGATCAGGGTTCCCAGTACTTC. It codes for CSADQGSQYF.

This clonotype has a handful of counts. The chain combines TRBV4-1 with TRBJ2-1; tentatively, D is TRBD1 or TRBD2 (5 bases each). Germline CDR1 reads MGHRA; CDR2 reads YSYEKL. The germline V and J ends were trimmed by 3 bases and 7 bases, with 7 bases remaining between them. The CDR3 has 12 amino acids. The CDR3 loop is CASSHWGNEQFF. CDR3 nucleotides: TGCGCCAGCAGCCATTGGGGGAATGAGCAGTTCTTC.

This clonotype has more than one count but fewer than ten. The CDR3: CSVEAAGSSTDTQYF. CDR3 nucleotides: TGCAGCGTTGAAGCGGCGGGGTCTAGCACAGATACGCAGTATTTT. This chain uses TRBV29-1 with TRBJ2-3, with D perhaps matching TRBD2 (6 bases). The CDR3 spans 15 residues. Trimming stripped 1 base from V and 0 bases from J, with 11 bases between. Germline CDR1 is SQVTM and CDR2 is ANQGSEA.

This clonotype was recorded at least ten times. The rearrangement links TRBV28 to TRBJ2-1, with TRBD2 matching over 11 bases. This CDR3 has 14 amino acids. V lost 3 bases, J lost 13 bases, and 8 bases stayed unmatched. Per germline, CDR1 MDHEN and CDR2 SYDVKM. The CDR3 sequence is CASSFSTSGIYQFF. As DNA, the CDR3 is TGTGCCAGCAGTTTTTCGACTAGCGGGATTTATCAGTTCTTC.

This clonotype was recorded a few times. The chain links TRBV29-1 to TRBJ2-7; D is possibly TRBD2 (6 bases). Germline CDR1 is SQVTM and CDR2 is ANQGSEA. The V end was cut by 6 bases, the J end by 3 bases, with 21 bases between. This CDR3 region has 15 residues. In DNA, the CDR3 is TGCAGCGTCGCTCGGGAGCTAGGACCATACTACGAGCAGTACTTC. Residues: CSVARELGPYYEQYF.

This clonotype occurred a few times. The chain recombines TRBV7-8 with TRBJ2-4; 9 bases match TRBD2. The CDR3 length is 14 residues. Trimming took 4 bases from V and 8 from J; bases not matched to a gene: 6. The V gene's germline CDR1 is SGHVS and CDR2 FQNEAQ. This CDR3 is CASSSTSGWDIQYF. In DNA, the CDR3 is TGTGCCAGCAGCTCCACTAGCGGGTGGGACATTCAGTACTTC.

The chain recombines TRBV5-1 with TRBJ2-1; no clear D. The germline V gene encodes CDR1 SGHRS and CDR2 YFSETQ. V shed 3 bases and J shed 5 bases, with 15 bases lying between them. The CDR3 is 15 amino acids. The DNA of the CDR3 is TGCGCCAGCAGCTCTGTCTTAGCCGTGAACAATGAGCAGTTCTTC. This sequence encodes CASSSVLAVNNEQFF.

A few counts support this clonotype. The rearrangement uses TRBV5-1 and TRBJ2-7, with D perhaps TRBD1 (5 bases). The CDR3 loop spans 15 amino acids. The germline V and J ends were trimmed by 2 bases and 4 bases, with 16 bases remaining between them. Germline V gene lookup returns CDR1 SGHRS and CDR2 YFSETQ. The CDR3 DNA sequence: TGCGCCAGCAGCTTACAGGTGTGGGGTGTGTACGAGCAGTACTTC. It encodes CASSLQVWGVYEQYF.

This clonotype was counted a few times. In nucleotides, the CDR3 is TGTGCCAGCAGCCTACGACAGGGTGGGACAGGAACCGGGGAGCTGTTTTTT. It codes for CASSLRQGGTGTGELFF. This chain links TRBV11-2 with TRBJ2-2; 8 nucleotides line up with TRBD1. This CDR3 contains 17 residues. Germline lookup yields CDR1 SGHAT and CDR2 FQNNGV. The V segment lost 5 bases and the J segment 5 bases; nucleotides outside the gene matches: 13.

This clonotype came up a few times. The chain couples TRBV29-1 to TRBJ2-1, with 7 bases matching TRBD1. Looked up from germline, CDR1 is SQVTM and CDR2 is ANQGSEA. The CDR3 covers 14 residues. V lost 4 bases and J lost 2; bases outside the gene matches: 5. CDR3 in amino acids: CSVGQGATYNEQFF. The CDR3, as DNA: TGCAGCGTTGGACAGGGAGCAACCTACAATGAGCAGTTCTTC.

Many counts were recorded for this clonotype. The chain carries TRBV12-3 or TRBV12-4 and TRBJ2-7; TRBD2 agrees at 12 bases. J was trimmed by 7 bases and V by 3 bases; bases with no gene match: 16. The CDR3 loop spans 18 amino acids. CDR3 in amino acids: CASSFPGTSGPTAGEQYF. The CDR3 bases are TGTGCCAGCAGTTTCCCCGGGACTAGCGGGCCCACGGCGGGGGAGCAGTACTTC.

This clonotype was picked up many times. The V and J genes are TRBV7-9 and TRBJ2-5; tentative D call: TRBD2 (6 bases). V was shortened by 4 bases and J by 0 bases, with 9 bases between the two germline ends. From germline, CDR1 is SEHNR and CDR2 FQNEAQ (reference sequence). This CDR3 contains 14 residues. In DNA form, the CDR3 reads TGTGCCAGCAGCTCCAGGGAGGACCAAGAGACCCAGTACTTC. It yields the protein CASSSREDQETQYF.

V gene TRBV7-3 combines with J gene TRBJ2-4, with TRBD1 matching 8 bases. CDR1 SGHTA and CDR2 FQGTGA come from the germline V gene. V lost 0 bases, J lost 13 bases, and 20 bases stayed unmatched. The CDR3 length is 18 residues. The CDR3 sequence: CASSLTRAQGVFTDTQYF. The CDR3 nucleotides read TGTGCCAGCAGCTTAACTCGGGCACAGGGGGTCTTCACAGATACGCAGTACTTC. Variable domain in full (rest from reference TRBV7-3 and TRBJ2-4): GAGVSQTPSNKVTEKGKYVELRCDPISGHTALYWYRQSLGQGPEFLIYFQGTGAADDSGLPNDRFFAVRPEGSVSTLKIQRTERGDSAVYLCASSLTRAQGVFTDTQYFGAGTRLSVL.

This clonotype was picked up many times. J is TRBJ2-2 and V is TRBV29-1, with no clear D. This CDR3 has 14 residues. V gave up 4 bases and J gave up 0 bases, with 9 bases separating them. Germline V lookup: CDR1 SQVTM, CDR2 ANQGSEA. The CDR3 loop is CSVARSTNTGELFF. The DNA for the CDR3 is TGCAGCGTTGCTAGAAGCACGAACACCGGGGAGCTGTTTTTT.

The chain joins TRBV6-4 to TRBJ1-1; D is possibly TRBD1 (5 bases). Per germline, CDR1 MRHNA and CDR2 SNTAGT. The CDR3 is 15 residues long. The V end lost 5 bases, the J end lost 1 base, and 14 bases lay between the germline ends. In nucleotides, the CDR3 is TGTGCCAGCAGTATGCATACGGGGCGGAACACTGAAGCTTTCTTT. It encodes CASSMHTGRNTEAFF.

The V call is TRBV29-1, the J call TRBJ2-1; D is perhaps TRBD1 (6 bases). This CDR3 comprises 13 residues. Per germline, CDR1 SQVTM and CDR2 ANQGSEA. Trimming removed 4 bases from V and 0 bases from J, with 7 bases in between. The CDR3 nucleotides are TGCAGCGTTGGACAGGACTCCTACAATGAGCAGTTCTTC. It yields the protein CSVGQDSYNEQFF.

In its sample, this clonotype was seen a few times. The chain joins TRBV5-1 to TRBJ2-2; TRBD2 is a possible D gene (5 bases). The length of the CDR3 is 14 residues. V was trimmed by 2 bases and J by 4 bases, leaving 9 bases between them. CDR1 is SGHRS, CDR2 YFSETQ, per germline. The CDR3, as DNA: TGCGCCAGCAGCTTAACAGCGGTCACCGGGGAGCTGTTTTTT. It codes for CASSLTAVTGELFF.

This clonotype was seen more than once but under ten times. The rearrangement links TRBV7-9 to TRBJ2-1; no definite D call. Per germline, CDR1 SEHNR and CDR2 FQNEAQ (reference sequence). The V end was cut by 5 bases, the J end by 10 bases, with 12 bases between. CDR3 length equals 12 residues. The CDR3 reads CASSPESFEQFF. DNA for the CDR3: TGTGCCAGCAGCCCCGAGAGTTTCGAGCAGTTCTTC.

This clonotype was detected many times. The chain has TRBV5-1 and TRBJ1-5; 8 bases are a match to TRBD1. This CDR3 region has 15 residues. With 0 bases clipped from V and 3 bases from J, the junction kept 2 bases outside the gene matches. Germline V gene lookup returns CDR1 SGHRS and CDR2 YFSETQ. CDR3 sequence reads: CASSLGTGINQPQHF. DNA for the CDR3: TGCGCCAGCAGCTTGGGGACAGGGATCAATCAGCCCCAGCATTTT.

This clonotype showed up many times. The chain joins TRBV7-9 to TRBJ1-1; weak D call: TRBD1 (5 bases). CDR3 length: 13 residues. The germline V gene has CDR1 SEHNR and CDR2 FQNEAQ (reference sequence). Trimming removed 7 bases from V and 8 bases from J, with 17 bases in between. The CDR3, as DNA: TGTGCCAGCACAGTCGACGCAGGGAAGGAAGCTTTCTTT. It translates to CASTVDAGKEAFF.

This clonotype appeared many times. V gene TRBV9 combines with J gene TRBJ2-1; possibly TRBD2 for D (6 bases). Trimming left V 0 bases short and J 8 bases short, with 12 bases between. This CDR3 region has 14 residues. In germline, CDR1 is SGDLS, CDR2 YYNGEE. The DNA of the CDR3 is TGTGCCAGCAGCGTAGGGGACTTCGCTTATGAGCAGTTCTTC. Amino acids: CASSVGDFAYEQFF.

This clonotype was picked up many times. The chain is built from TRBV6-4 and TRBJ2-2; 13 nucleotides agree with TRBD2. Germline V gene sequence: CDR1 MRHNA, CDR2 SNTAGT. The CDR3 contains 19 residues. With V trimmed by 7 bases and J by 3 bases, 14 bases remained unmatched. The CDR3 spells CASTPQLAGGPRYTGELFF. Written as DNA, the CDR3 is TGTGCCAGCACCCCGCAACTAGCGGGAGGGCCCAGGTACACCGGGGAGCTGTTTTTT.

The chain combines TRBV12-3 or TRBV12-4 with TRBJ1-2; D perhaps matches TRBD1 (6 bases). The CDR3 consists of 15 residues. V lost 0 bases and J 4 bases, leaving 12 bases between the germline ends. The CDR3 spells CASSLAQQGGYGYTF. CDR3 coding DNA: TGTGCCAGCAGTTTAGCACAACAGGGTGGCTATGGCTACACCTTC.

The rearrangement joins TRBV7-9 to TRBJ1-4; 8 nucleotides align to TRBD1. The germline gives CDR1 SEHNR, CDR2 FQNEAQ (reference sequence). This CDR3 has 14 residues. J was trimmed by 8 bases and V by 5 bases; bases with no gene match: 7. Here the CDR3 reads CASSDQGAREKLFF. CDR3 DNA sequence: TGTGCCAGCAGCGATCAGGGGGCCCGGGAAAAACTGTTTTTT.

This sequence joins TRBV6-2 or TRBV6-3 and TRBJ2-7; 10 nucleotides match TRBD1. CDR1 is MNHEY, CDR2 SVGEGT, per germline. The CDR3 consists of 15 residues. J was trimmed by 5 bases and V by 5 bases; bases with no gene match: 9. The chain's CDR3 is CASSEPGQGIHEQYF. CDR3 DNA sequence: TGTGCCAGCAGTGAGCCGGGACAGGGGATCCACGAGCAGTACTTC.